Shown below are 6 T cell receptor beta chains from a single sample sequenced in a study of T cells in Graves' hyperthyroidism and ophthalmopathy. What was amplified from RNA transcripts were TCR beta CDR3 regions. The primer set for the first-round RT-PCR of the TCR CDR3 was HTBI. Using its own MiXCR run on the multiplex PCR reads, TCRdb lists one record per CDR3 protein. The sample yields nearly 250,000 distinct CDR3 sequences, approximately 24% seen once. The sequencing sample was made of blood. These receptor sequences come from a woman between 35 and 50 years old with Graves' ophthalmopathy.

With respect to this clonotype: It is likely a read error, because the conserved phenylalanine at the end of the CDR3 is missing. The DNA is left out, because the CDR3 cannot be placed on it with certainty; the CDR3 is given as TCRdb lists it. J is TRBJ2-7 and V is TRBV6-1. The CDR3 is 9 residues long, ends included. Germline CDR1 and CDR2: MNHNS and SASEGT. CDR3 in amino acids: CASSEAAMG.

J is TRBJ2-7 and V is TRBV6-1; 10 nucleotides align to TRBD2. Trimming removed 6 bases from V and 2 bases from J; junction bases left unmatched: 13. Germline values: CDR1 MNHNS, CDR2 SASEGT. The CDR3 has 17 amino acids. The CDR3 coding sequence is TGTGCCAGCAGAAAGACAGCAAGGACTAGCGGAGCCTACGAGCAGTACTTC. Its protein product is CASRKTARTSGAYEQYF.

The rearrangement links TRBV7-2 to TRBJ2-5, with D possibly being TRBD2 (7 bases). Germline-derived CDR1 and CDR2 are SGHTA and FQGNSA. With 5 bases removed from V and 9 bases from J, the gap between germline ends came to 19 bases. CDR3 length: 14 residues. Written as DNA, the CDR3 is TGTGCCAGCAGCCCGGGGGGCAGAGACGGGGCCCAGTACTTC. Amino acids: CASSPGGRDGAQYF.

This clonotype has just a few counts. The rearrangement links TRBV28 to TRBJ2-7; D is perhaps TRBD2 (5 bases). With 4 bases removed from V and 1 base from J, the gap between germline ends came to 14 bases. Germline V gene lookup returns CDR1 MDHEN and CDR2 SYDVKM. The CDR3 is 15 amino acids. The CDR3 region is CASSSPPGDSYEQYF. As DNA, the CDR3 is TGTGCCAGCAGTTCCCCCCCCGGGGATTCCTACGAGCAGTACTTC.

This clonotype was counted many times. The CDR3 protein is CATSRGKGLGYEQYF. The CDR3, as DNA: TGTGCCACCAGCAGAGGCAAGGGGTTGGGCTACGAGCAGTACTTC. The V and J genes are TRBV15 and TRBJ2-7; tentative D call: TRBD1 (5 bases). V was pared by 1 base and J by 3 bases, with 13 bases between. Looked up from germline, CDR1 is LNHNV and CDR2 is YYDKDF (reference sequence). The CDR3 has 15 amino acids.

The gene calls are TRBV20-1 and TRBJ1-1; TRBD1 aligns across 8 bases. The CDR3 contains 15 residues. Looked up from germline, CDR1 is DFQATT and CDR2 is SNEGSKA (reference sequence). For the CDR3, the DNA is TGCACCATCCCGCCTACGGACAGGGAAAACACTGAAGCTTTCTTT. It encodes CTIPPTDRENTEAFF.